This record looks at one T cell receptor beta chain sequence and its context. Antigen unknown. Germline and junction disagree at one end, which may indicate a read error. Arm-PCR with iRepertoire HTBI primers amplified the CDR3 regions for these TCR beta libraries. TCRdb re-analysed the multiplex PCR reads in MiXCR, keeping a single row per CDR3 protein. The table includes 360,000 or so distinct CDR3 sequences, roughly 23% detected once. Specified time point: persistent/refractory GD, antithyroid drugs over 5 years with positive TRAb. PBMC-extracted RNA yielded the TCR library. Criteria from the American Thyroid Association guidelines were applied to diagnose Graves' disease. The data are from a study of regulatory T cells in long-lasting Graves disease. Findings of the study overall: Persistent Graves' disease cases displayed lower TCR diversity than newly diagnosed ones.

The germline V gene encodes CDR1 LGHDT and CDR2 YNNKEL (reference sequence). The CDR3 covers 14 residues. The sample was peripheral blood mononuclear cells (PBMCs), taken when the disease was refractory, from a patient treated with antithyroid drugs. The chain uses TRBV3-1 and TRBJ2-5, with D perhaps TRBD1 (6 bases). The TCR originated in a woman between 40 and 55 years old with Graves disease. CDR3 residues: CASSQGLPRGTQCF. In nucleotides, the CDR3 is TGTGCCAGCAGCCAAGGACTTCCTAGGGGGACCCAGTGCTTC.